The clone carrying this TCR beta chain was observed many times. Its matching antigen is unknown. RNA transcripts gave rise to amplified TCR beta CDR3 regions. The HTBI set primed first-round TCR CDR3 RT-PCR. Each CDR3 protein gets one entry after TCRdb re-called the multiplex PCR reads with MiXCR. The sample contains some 600,000 distinct CDR3 sequences, about 15% of which appear only once. The sample originates from a study of T cells in Graves' hyperthyroidism and ophthalmopathy. Study background: At the time of initial diagnosis and before any treatment, peripheral blood was collected. Study observations and caveats: In blood, most of the thyroid clonotypes expanded above 0.001 were also present.

Uncontrolled infection, other autoimmune disease, pregnancy or lactation excluded patients. PBMCs stemmed from 10 ml fresh peripheral blood. CDR1 and CDR2 from the germline V gene are LNHNV and YYDKDF (reference sequence). Trimming took 4 bases from V and 0 from J; bases not matched to a gene: 10. The CDR3 runs to 17 residues. The clonotype comes from a woman aged 25 to 39 with Graves' hyperthyroidism that later progressed to Graves' ophthalmopathy. Sequenced: blood. The V call is TRBV15, the J call TRBJ2-7, with TRBD1 identical over 9 bases. The DNA for the CDR3 is TGTGCCACCAGCACTCTCGGACAGGGGCCCCTCTCCTACGAGCAGTACTTC. This gives the protein CATSTLGQGPLSYEQYF. The entire variable domain, with the rest obtained from reference TRBV15 and TRBJ2-7, is as follows: DAMVIQNPRYQVTQFGKPVTLSCSQTLNHNVMYWYQQKSSQAPKLLFHYYDKDFNNEADTPDNFQSRRPNTSFCFLDIRSPGLGDTAMYLCATSTLGQGPLSYEQYFGPGTRLTVT.